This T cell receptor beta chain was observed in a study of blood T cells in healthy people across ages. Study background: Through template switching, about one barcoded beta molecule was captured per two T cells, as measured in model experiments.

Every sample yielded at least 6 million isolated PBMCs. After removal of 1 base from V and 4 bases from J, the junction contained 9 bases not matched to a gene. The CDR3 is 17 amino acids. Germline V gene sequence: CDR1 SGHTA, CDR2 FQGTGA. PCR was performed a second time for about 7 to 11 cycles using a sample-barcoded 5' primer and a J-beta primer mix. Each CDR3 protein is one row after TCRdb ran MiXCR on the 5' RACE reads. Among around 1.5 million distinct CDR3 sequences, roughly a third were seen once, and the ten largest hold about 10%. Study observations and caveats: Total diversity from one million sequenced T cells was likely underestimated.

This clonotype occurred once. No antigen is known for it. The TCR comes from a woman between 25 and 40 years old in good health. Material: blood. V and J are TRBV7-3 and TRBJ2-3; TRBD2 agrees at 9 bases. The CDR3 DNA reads TGTGCCAGCAGCTTAAGGGGACTAGCAACCCCCCCAGATACGCAGTATTTT. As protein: CASSLRGLATPPDTQYF.